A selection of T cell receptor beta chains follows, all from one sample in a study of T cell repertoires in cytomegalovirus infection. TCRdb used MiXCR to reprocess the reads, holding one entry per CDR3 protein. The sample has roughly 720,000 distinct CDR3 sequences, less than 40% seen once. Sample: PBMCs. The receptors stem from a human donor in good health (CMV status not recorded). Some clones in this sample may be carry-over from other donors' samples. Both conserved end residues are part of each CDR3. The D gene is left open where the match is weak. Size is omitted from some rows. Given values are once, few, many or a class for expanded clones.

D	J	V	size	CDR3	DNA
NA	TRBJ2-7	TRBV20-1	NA	CSASLGGDEQYF	TGCAGTGCTAGCTTAGGTGGGGACGAGCAGTACTTC
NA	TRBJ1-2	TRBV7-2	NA	CASSLVAGYGGYGYTF	TGTGCCAGCAGCTTAGTAGCTGGGTACGGCGGGTATGGCTACACCTTC
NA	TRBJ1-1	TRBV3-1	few	CASSRGPGPNTEAFF	TGTGCCAGCAGCCGGGGCCCAGGGCCAAACACTGAAGCTTTCTTT
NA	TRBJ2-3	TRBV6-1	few	CASRTGGASTDTQYF	TGTGCCAGCAGAACGGGGGGCGCTAGCACAGATACGCAGTATTTT
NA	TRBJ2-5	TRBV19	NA	CASSVRLRETQYF	TGTGCCAGTAGCGTAAGGTTGAGAGAGACCCAGTACTTC
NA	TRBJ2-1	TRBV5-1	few	CASRPGAWGNEQFF	TGCGCCAGCAGACCAGGGGCCTGGGGGAATGAGCAGTTCTTC
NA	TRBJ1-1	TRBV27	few	CATLTRGGLGGEAFF	TGTGCCACCTTGACCCGAGGGGGTTTAGGCGGTGAAGCTTTCTTT
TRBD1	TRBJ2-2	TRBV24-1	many	CATSERDRDTGELFF	TGTGCCACCAGTGAGCGGGACAGGGACACCGGGGAGCTGTTTTTT
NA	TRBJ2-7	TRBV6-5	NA	CASSYSAWASSYEQYF	TGTGCCAGCAGTTACTCGGCGTGGGCGAGCTCCTACGAGCAGTACTTC
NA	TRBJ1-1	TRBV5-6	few	CASSFRQAMNTEAFF	TGTGCCAGCAGCTTCCGACAGGCGATGAACACTGAAGCTTTCTTT
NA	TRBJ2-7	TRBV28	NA	CASSPGRELYEQYF	TGTGCCAGCAGCCCTGGACGGGAACTCTACGAGCAGTACTTC
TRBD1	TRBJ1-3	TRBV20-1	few	CSGQGEGGNTIYF	TGCAGTGGTCAGGGGGAAGGAGGAAACACCATATATTTT
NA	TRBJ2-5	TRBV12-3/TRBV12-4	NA	CASSFARDLETQYF	TGTGCCAGCAGTTTTGCCAGGGACTTAGAGACCCAGTACTTC
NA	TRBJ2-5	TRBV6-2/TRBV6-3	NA	CASSLLGDETQYF	TGTGCCAGCAGCCTCCTGGGGGACGAGACCCAGTACTTC
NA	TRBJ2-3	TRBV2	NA	CASSKDSTDTQYF	TGTGCCAGCAGTAAAGACAGCACAGATACGCAGTATTTT
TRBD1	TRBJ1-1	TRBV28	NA	CASSSPGQGGKAAFF	TGTGCCAGCAGTTCACCCGGACAGGGAGGAAAGGCAGCTTTCTTT
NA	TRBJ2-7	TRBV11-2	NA	CASSGFYNEQYF	TGTGCCAGCAGCGGGTTCTATAACGAGCAGTACTTC
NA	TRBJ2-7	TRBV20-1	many	CSARDLWSGYEQYF	TGCAGTGCTAGAGATCTGTGGTCCGGGTACGAGCAGTACTTC
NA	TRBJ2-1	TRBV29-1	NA	CSVQGMSYNEQFF	TGCAGCGTACAGGGAATGTCCTACAATGAGCAGTTCTTC
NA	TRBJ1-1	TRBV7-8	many	CASSFAAGEAFF	TGTGCCAGCAGCTTTGCTGCTGGGGAAGCTTTCTTT
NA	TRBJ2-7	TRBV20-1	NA	CSARDKPGYEQYF	TGCAGTGCTAGAGATAAACCGGGCTACGAGCAGTACTTC
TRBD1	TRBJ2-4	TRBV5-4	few	CASSGPGTETKNIQYF	TGTGCCAGCAGCGGTCCCGGGACAGAAACCAAAAACATTCAGTACTTC
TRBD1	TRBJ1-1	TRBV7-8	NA	CASQGAGTEAFF	TGTGCCAGCCAGGGGGCGGGCACTGAAGCTTTCTTT
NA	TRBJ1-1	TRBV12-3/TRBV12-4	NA	CASTPPVRLFLGTEAFF	TGTGCCAGCACCCCACCTGTTCGGCTTTTCTTAGGTACTGAAGCTTTCTTT